These 27 T cell receptor beta chains were all obtained from the same sample, sequenced in a study of blood T cell repertoires in COVID-19. Using immunoSEQ multiplex PCR, the repertoire was profiled, and TCRdb retains in-frame clones only, with some absent. The profile shows tens of thousands of clones, roughly 72% of them singletons. Sequencing input: peripheral blood. These receptors originate from a woman between 55 and 75 years old in a cohort sampled during active or convalescent COVID-19.

V and J are TRBV18 and TRBJ1-2, with D possibly matching TRBD1 (5 bases). Germline V gene data show CDR1 as KGHSH and CDR2 as LQKENI. Trimming cost V 1 base and J 3 bases, with 15 bases left between them. The CDR3 length is 16 residues. CDR3 residues: CASSPLPAGIDYGYTF. DNA for the CDR3: TGTGCCAGCTCACCACTCCCAGCAGGGATAGACTATGGCTACACCTTC.

The chain joins TRBV4-1 to TRBJ2-1; D uncertain. Germline assignment: CDR1 MGHRA and CDR2 YSYEKL. The CDR3 runs 13 residues. The V and J ends lost 0 bases and 10 bases respectively, with 10 bases between them. CDR3: CASSQENQIEQFF. The CDR3 coding sequence is TGCGCCAGCAGCCAAGAAAATCAAATCGAGCAGTTCTTC.

The chain has TRBV7-9 and TRBJ2-1; no definite D call. Germline V gene lookup returns CDR1 SEHNR and CDR2 FQNEAQ (reference sequence). Trimming took 1 base from V and 1 from J, leaving 8 bases between them. The CDR3 is 15 residues long. In DNA, the CDR3 is TGTGCCAGCAGCTTAGAAAGTACATCCTACAATGAGCAGTTCTTC. Amino acid sequence: CASSLESTSYNEQFF.

This chain links TRBV30 with TRBJ1-1; D is possibly TRBD1 (6 bases). Germline CDR1 is GTSNPN and CDR2 is SVGIG (reference sequence). V lost 2 bases and J 4 bases, leaving 14 bases between the germline ends. The CDR3 length is 14 residues. The CDR3 bases are TGTGCCTGGAGTATAACAGGGCGGAGCACTGAAGCTTTCTTT. This translates into CAWSITGRSTEAFF.

With respect to this clone: The sample holds other DNA sequences that translate to the same CDR3. This rearrangement joins TRBV7-2 to TRBJ1-2; tentatively, D is TRBD1 (5 bases). V dropped 1 base and J dropped 0 bases, with 6 bases sitting between them. The CDR3 contains 14 residues. Germline loops: CDR1 SGHTA, CDR2 FQGNSA. The DNA of the CDR3 is TGTGCCAGCAGCTTAGAGACAGCTAACTATGGCTACACCTTC. Amino acid sequence: CASSLETANYGYTF.

The J gene is TRBJ1-5, the V gene TRBV5-1, with D possibly TRBD1 on 5 matching bases. The CDR3 has 16 residues. Trimming cost V 3 bases and J 0 bases, with 13 bases left between them. Per the germline V gene, CDR1 is SGHRS and CDR2 is YFSETQ. This chain's CDR3 is CASSSGHGDSNQPQHF. CDR3 coding DNA: TGCGCCAGCAGCTCAGGACACGGAGATAGCAATCAGCCCCAGCATTTT.

The chain links TRBV27 to TRBJ1-5, with 7 bases identical to TRBD1. Germline values: CDR1 MNHEY, CDR2 SMNVEV (reference sequence). The J segment lost 7 bases and the V segment lost 1 base, leaving 7 bases of the junction unmatched. This CDR3 contains 15 residues. The CDR3 reads CASSLYRGSGQPQHF. CDR3 coding DNA: TGTGCCAGCAGTTTATACAGGGGCTCGGGCCAGCCCCAGCATTTT.

The V and J genes are TRBV7-9 and TRBJ2-3; TRBD1 agrees at 7 bases. V lost 9 bases, J lost 1 base, and 7 bases stayed unmatched. The CDR3 is made up of 14 amino acids. The germline CDR1 and CDR2 sequences are SEHNR and FQNEAQ (reference sequence). Here the CDR3 DNA reads TGTGCCAGAAGGGGGCTCGGGGGCACAGATACGCAGTATTTT. The encoded protein is CARRGLGGTDTQYF.

This chain connects TRBV5-6 to TRBJ2-5, with TRBD1 as a possible D gene (6 bases). Germline V gene data show CDR1 as SGHDT and CDR2 as YYEEEE. The CDR3 extends over 15 amino acids. V was pared by 2 bases and J by 2 bases, with 13 bases between. The CDR3 spells CASSFGDRRQETQYF. CDR3 nucleotides: TGTGCCAGCAGCTTCGGCGACAGGCGACAAGAGACCCAGTACTTC.

This clone was observed a few times. J is TRBJ1-2 and V is TRBV6-6; D is uncertain. Germline V lookup: CDR1 MNHNY, CDR2 SVGAGI (reference sequence). The CDR3 is 11 amino acids. V lost 7 bases to trimming and J lost 1 base, with 4 bases between them. CDR3 DNA: TGTGCCAGCACAGTTAACTATGGCTACACCTTC. Protein sequence: CASTVNYGYTF.

The chain carries TRBV6-5 and TRBJ2-1, with a tentative D call TRBD2 (5 bases). CDR1 is MNHEY and CDR2 is SVGAGI in the germline V gene. This CDR3 is built from 14 residues. Trimming removed 0 bases from V and 9 bases from J, with 12 bases in between. CDR3 sequence (DNA): TGTGCCAGCAGTTACTCCCCACAGCGGAGTGAGCAGTTCTTC. It specifies CASSYSPQRSEQFF.

This chain uses TRBV4-3 with TRBJ2-1; 7 nucleotides line up with TRBD2. Germline CDR1 and CDR2: LGHNA and YSLEER. V gave up 0 bases and J gave up 5 bases; unmatched junction bases: 7. The CDR3 length is 16 residues. This chain's CDR3 is CASSQDPGGTDNEQFF. In nucleotides, the CDR3 is TGCGCCAGCAGCCAAGACCCCGGGGGGACCGACAATGAGCAGTTCTTC.

Only one count was recorded for this clone. The DNA of the CDR3 is TGCGCCAGCAGCCAAGAAGCCCCCCGGCTAGCGGGGGGGCTTGGCACCGGGGAGCTGTTTTTT. Amino acids: CASSQEAPRLAGGLGTGELFF. The chain recombines TRBV4-3 with TRBJ2-2, with 12 nucleotides matching TRBD2. J lost 4 bases, V lost 0 bases, and 15 bases had no gene match. The germline V gene encodes CDR1 LGHNA and CDR2 YSLEER. The CDR3 consists of 21 residues.

The chain couples TRBV7-2 to TRBJ2-7; tentatively, D is TRBD2 (5 bases). The V gene's germline CDR1 is SGHTA and CDR2 FQGNSA. The CDR3 extends over 15 amino acids. Trimming left V 0 bases short and J 4 bases short, with 13 bases between. CDR3 nucleotides: TGTGCCAGCAGCTTAGCCCCAGGCGGCGGGTACGAGCAGTACTTC. It yields the protein CASSLAPGGGYEQYF.

CDR3 nucleotides: TGTGCCAGCAACCTACAGGGGCTGGGAACTGAAGCTTTCTTT. Residues: CASNLQGLGTEAFF. This rearrangement joins TRBV11-1 to TRBJ1-1, with 7 bases lining up with TRBD1. This CDR3 contains 14 residues. The V and J ends lost 7 bases and 5 bases, in that order; junction bases with no gene match: 10. Per the germline V gene, CDR1 is SGHAT and CDR2 is FQDESV (reference sequence).

The V and J genes are TRBV5-4 and TRBJ1-2, with a tentative D call TRBD1 (6 bases). CDR1 and CDR2 from the germline V gene are SGHNT and YYREEE (reference sequence). V lost 4 bases to trimming and J lost 3 bases, with 16 bases between them. This CDR3 spans 15 amino acids. The CDR3 reads CASSPYAGADYGYTF. CDR3 coding DNA: TGTGCCAGCAGCCCGTATGCGGGGGCTGACTATGGCTACACCTTC.

This clone was picked up one time. The chain employs TRBV6-6 and TRBJ2-3; TRBD2 matches 9 bases. The CDR3 extends over 16 amino acids. CDR1 MNHNY and CDR2 SVGAGI come from the germline V gene (reference sequence). The V gene end was trimmed by 2 bases and the J gene end by 1 base; junction bases not matched to a gene: 4. The CDR3 here is CASSYGKRGGTDTQYF. CDR3 in DNA: TGTGCCAGCAGTTACGGAAAGCGGGGGGGCACAGATACGCAGTATTTT.

The CDR3 sequence: CASSLSGQGIYEQYF. The CDR3 DNA is TGTGCCAGCAGTTTGTCGGGACAGGGGATCTACGAGCAGTACTTC. The rearrangement links TRBV27 to TRBJ2-7, with 10 bases matching TRBD1. Per the germline V gene, CDR1 is MNHEY and CDR2 is SMNVEV (reference sequence). V lost 3 bases, J lost 3 bases, and 5 bases stayed unmatched. The CDR3 is made up of 15 amino acids.

The chain couples TRBV6-4 to TRBJ2-3; D might be TRBD1 (7 bases). Trimming stripped 3 bases from V and 8 bases from J, with 12 bases between. The CDR3 runs 13 residues. Germline-derived CDR1 and CDR2 are MRHNA and SNTAGT. The CDR3 sequence: CASSEQQGGTQYF. The DNA of the CDR3 is TGTGCCAGCAGTGAACAGCAGGGGGGTACGCAGTATTTT.

The rearrangement uses TRBV5-1 and TRBJ1-4, with a weak D call TRBD1 (6 bases). CDR3 length: 17 amino acids. Germline CDR1 reads SGHRS; CDR2 reads YFSETQ. V lost 0 bases, J lost 8 bases, and 20 bases lay in between. In DNA, the CDR3 is TGCGCCAGCAGCTTGGAACCCCCGGACAGAGAGGGAGAAAAACTGTTTTTT. It translates to CASSLEPPDREGEKLFF.

The chain recombines TRBV11-2 with TRBJ2-7, with D perhaps matching TRBD2 (6 bases). Per germline, CDR1 SGHAT and CDR2 FQNNGV. The ends were cut back, 3 bases at V and 2 bases at J, with 11 bases in the middle. The CDR3 has 14 residues. In DNA form, the CDR3 reads TGTGCCAGCAGCTTGCGGGACTTTACCTACGAGCAGTACTTC. Translated: CASSLRDFTYEQYF.

V gene TRBV19 combines with J gene TRBJ2-1, with D tentatively TRBD2 (5 bases). Germline assignment: CDR1 LNHDA and CDR2 SQIVND (reference sequence). The CDR3 covers 14 residues. The V end was cut by 6 bases, the J end by 5 bases, with 14 bases between. CDR3 in amino acids: CASRNPGDHNEQFF. The DNA of the CDR3 is TGTGCCAGTAGGAACCCCGGGGATCACAATGAGCAGTTCTTC. Using reference TRBV19 and TRBJ2-1 for the parts outside the CDR3, the full variable domain is DGGITQSPKYLFRKEGQNVTLSCEQNLNHDAMYWYRQDPGQGLRLIYYSQIVNDFQKGDIAEGYSVSREKKESFPLTVTSAQKNPTAFYLCASRNPGDHNEQFFGPGTRLTVL.

In nucleotides, the CDR3 is TGTGCCAGCTCATCAAACAGGGGGTCCAATGAGCAGTTCTTC. This sequence encodes CASSSNRGSNEQFF. The V call is TRBV18, the J call TRBJ2-1, with 8 bases fitting TRBD1. CDR3 length: 14 residues. Germline CDR1 reads KGHSH; CDR2 reads LQKENI. The V segment lost 5 bases and the J segment 6 bases; nucleotides outside the gene matches: 6.

Regarding this clone: The identical CDR3 is also encoded by other nucleotide sequences in the sample. The genes are TRBV28 and TRBJ1-6, with D possibly being TRBD1 (6 bases). This CDR3 spans 14 amino acids. V dropped 8 bases and J dropped 7 bases, with 15 bases sitting between them. Germline loops: CDR1 MDHEN, CDR2 SYDVKM. The CDR3 DNA reads TGTGCCAGCCGGGGGGGGGCGGGGAATTCACCCCTCCACTTT. This translates into CASRGGAGNSPLHF.

The CDR3 reads CASSRMAGAFF. CDR3 coding DNA: TGTGCCAGTAGTAGAATGGCGGGGGCTTTCTTT. The V call is TRBV19, the J call TRBJ1-1; the D is unclear. Trimming cost V 4 bases and J 11 bases, with 11 bases left between them. Germline-derived CDR1 and CDR2 are LNHDA and SQIVND (reference sequence). CDR3 size: 11 residues.

The chain couples TRBV6-5 to TRBJ1-2, with 9 bases matching TRBD1. With 7 bases clipped from V and 4 bases from J, the junction kept 4 bases outside the gene matches. The length of the CDR3 is 13 residues. In germline, CDR1 is MNHEY, CDR2 SVGAGI. The CDR3 region is CASTQDRGYGYTF. The CDR3, as DNA: TGTGCCAGCACCCAGGACAGGGGCTATGGCTACACCTTC.

The chain employs TRBV20-1 and TRBJ2-7; D is unresolved. Germline CDR1 DFQATT, CDR2 SNEGSKA (reference sequence). Trimming stripped 2 bases from V and 3 bases from J, with 5 bases between. The CDR3 runs 11 residues. The CDR3 region has the DNA TGCAGTGCTAGAACGGGCTACGAGCAGTACTTC. Protein sequence: CSARTGYEQYF.